The T cell receptor (beta chain) described here comes from a study of blood T cell repertoires in COVID-19. Trimming took 0 bases from V and 10 from J; bases not matched to a gene: 12. The germline V gene has CDR1 LGHNA and CDR2 YSLEER. The length of the CDR3 is 16 residues. The study drew participants aged about 18 to 89 years from 20 to 30 US areas. Clinical history as reported by participants underpinned cohort assignment. Original processing notes: Estimated nucleated cell counts came from reference gene primer amplification. The data were produced by immunoSEQ multiplex PCR, yet TCRdb's version contains in-frame clones alone and is incomplete. From that table come the V and J calls and clone size; the DNA was used to work out D and trimming. The sample holds 180,000 or so clones, 70% to 90% seen once.

The sequencing sample was made of PBMCs or T cells enriched from blood (not recorded which). The TCR sequence derives from a woman aged 45-59 years who had recovered from COVID-19. The J gene is TRBJ2-1, the V gene TRBV4-3; TRBD2 matches at 7 bases. DNA for the CDR3: TGCGCCAGCAGCCAAGATCCCGCGGGAGCCGTGGGAGAGCAGTTCTTC. Translation gives CASSQDPAGAVGEQFF.